This paragraph reports one TCR beta chain. Here immunoSEQ multiplex PCR was the method, and the copy in TCRdb shows in-frame clones only, minus some. This sample has approximately 100,000 clones, with 87% found just once. The sample is drawn from a study of blood T cell repertoires in COVID-19. The CDR3 covers 15 residues. V lost 2 bases to trimming and J lost 1 base, with 9 bases between them. Germline V gene sequence: CDR1 LGHNT, CDR2 FRNRAP. This rearrangement joins TRBV12-5 to TRBJ2-1; maybe TRBD2 (5 bases). The receptor was isolated from a man over 45 with acute or convalescent COVID-19. Sequencing input: peripheral blood. The CDR3 loop reads CASGLKRNSYNEQFF. Written as DNA, the CDR3 is TGTGCTAGTGGTTTGAAGCGGAATTCCTACAATGAGCAGTTCTTC.